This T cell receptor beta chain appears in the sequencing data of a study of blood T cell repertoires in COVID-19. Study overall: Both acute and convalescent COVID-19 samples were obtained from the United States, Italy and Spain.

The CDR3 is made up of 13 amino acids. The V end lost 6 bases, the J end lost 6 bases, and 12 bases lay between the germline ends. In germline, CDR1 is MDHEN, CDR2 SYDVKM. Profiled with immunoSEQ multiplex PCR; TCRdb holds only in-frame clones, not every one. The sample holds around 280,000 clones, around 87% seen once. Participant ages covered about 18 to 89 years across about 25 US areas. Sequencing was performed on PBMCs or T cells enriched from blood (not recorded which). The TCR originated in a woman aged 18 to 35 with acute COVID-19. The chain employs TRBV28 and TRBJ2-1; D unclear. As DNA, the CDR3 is TGTGCCAGCAGGTTACCCCCGTCCAATGAGCAGTTCTTC. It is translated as CASRLPPSNEQFF.